The rows below give T cell receptor beta chains drawn from one sample of a study of spatial heterogeneity in lung cancer. TCRdb reprocessed the 5' RACE reads via MiXCR and lists one record per CDR3 protein. This table has about 82,000 distinct CDR3 sequences, around 12% appearing once. The material was PBMCs, obtained at surgery. These receptors were obtained from a male donor with early-stage non-small cell lung cancer. Both conserved end residues are part of each CDR3. Fields, in order: CDR3 DNA, CDR3 protein, J gene, V gene, D gene, clone size. The D gene is left open where the match is weak. Clone size is not always given. Where it is, it says once, few, many or a class for expanded clones.

DNA: TGCAGTGCTCGGAACAATGAGCAGTTCTTC; CDR3: CSARNNEQFF; J: TRBJ2-1; V: TRBV20-1; D: .; size: few
DNA: TGTGCCATCCCGACAGGGTCAGAGACCCAGTACTTC; CDR3: CAIPTGSETQYF; J: TRBJ2-5; V: TRBV2; D: TRBD1; size: .
DNA: TGCGCCAGCAGCTCGGGCCGTCCGAACACCGGGGAGCTGTTTTTT; CDR3: CASSSGRPNTGELFF; J: TRBJ2-2; V: TRBV5-1; D: .; size: .
DNA: TGTGCCAGCAGCTTTGGGGCAGGGAGATTCTACGAGCAGTACTTC; CDR3: CASSFGAGRFYEQYF; J: TRBJ2-7; V: TRBV11-2; D: .; size: .
DNA: TGTGCCAGCAGCCAAGACCGAAGGGGAGGCTACACCTTC; CDR3: CASSQDRRGGYTF; J: TRBJ1-2; V: TRBV4-2; D: .; size: few
DNA: TGTGCCAGCAGCGTAAGCGGCGGTAGCTCCTATAATTCACCCCTCCACTTT; CDR3: CASSVSGGSSYNSPLHF; J: TRBJ1-6; V: TRBV9; D: .; size: many
DNA: TGTGCCAGCAGTTTCGACAACCTTAACTATGGCTACACCTTC; CDR3: CASSFDNLNYGYTF; J: TRBJ1-2; V: TRBV12-3/TRBV12-4; D: .; size: few
DNA: TGTGCCAGTAGTATATTAGTGGCACCCTACTCCTACAATGAGCAGTTCTTC; CDR3: CASSILVAPYSYNEQFF; J: TRBJ2-1; V: TRBV19; D: .; size: few
DNA: TGTGCCAGCAGCTTAACAGGGGGCCGAGATACGCAGTATTTT; CDR3: CASSLTGGRDTQYF; J: TRBJ2-3; V: TRBV7-2; D: TRBD1; size: .
DNA: TGTGCCAGCAGTTCCGACAGAGAAGCTTTCTTT; CDR3: CASSSDREAFF; J: TRBJ1-1; V: TRBV3-1; D: .; size: few
DNA: TGTGCCACCATCGGGACTAGCGGCACAGATACGCAGTATTTT; CDR3: CATIGTSGTDTQYF; J: TRBJ2-3; V: TRBV10-3; D: TRBD2; size: few
DNA: TGTGCCAGCAGTTGGGACAGAGCCAATCAGCCCCAGCATTTT; CDR3: CASSWDRANQPQHF; J: TRBJ1-5; V: TRBV28; D: TRBD1; size: .
DNA: TGTGCCAGCAGCTCCGGGACAGGGTACCCTGGGGAGACCCAGTACTTC; CDR3: CASSSGTGYPGETQYF; J: TRBJ2-5; V: TRBV11-2; D: TRBD1; size: .
DNA: TGTGCCAGCAGCGTGGGCCAGACTCGAGTACAGGGGACGATTCACTATGGCTACACCTTC; CDR3: CASSVGQTRVQGTIHYGYTF; J: TRBJ1-2; V: TRBV9; D: TRBD1; size: few
DNA: TGCAGCGTTGAAGTTCGGGACACTGAAGCTTTCTTT; CDR3: CSVEVRDTEAFF; J: TRBJ1-1; V: TRBV29-1; D: .; size: .
DNA: TGTGCCAGCAGCCCGGGACTAGCGGAAAACGCAGAGACCCAGTACTTC; CDR3: CASSPGLAENAETQYF; J: TRBJ2-5; V: TRBV5-4; D: TRBD2; size: .
DNA: TGCAGCGTTGGGCAGACGCCGGGGGGAAAACTGTTTTTT; CDR3: CSVGQTPGGKLFF; J: TRBJ1-4; V: TRBV29-1; D: .; size: few
DNA: TGCAGCGTTGAGGGGGGTAGCTCCTACAATGAGCAGTTCTTC; CDR3: CSVEGGSSYNEQFF; J: TRBJ2-1; V: TRBV29-1; D: .; size: many
DNA: TGTGCCAGCAGCTTATTCCGCGGGGGCCCCCCACGGGAGCTGTTTTTT; CDR3: CASSLFRGGPPRELFF; J: TRBJ2-2; V: TRBV7-9; D: .; size: few
DNA: TGTGCCAGCAGTGAATGGGGCGGGGGGAACACTGAAGCTTTCTTT; CDR3: CASSEWGGGNTEAFF; J: TRBJ1-1; V: TRBV25-1; D: .; size: .
DNA: TGCAGTGCTTCTAGAACAAGGACCACCACAGATACGCAGTATTTT; CDR3: CSASRTRTTTDTQYF; J: TRBJ2-3; V: TRBV20-1; D: .; size: .
DNA: TGCGCCAGCAGTCCTTGGGGGACCGGGGAGCTGTTTTTT; CDR3: CASSPWGTGELFF; J: TRBJ2-2; V: TRBV5-1; D: .; size: .
DNA: TGTGCCAGCAGCCTGGACCGCTACGAGCAGTACTTC; CDR3: CASSLDRYEQYF; J: TRBJ2-7; V: TRBV6-1; D: .; size: .
DNA: TGTGCCAGCACTAAGTCCCACGAGCAGTACTTC; CDR3: CASTKSHEQYF; J: TRBJ2-7; V: TRBV7-9; D: .; size: .
DNA: TGTGCCAGCAGTTTGCCCCCCCTGGGGATCTATGGCTACACCTTC; CDR3: CASSLPPLGIYGYTF; J: TRBJ1-2; V: TRBV12-3/TRBV12-4; D: .; size: .
DNA: TGTGCCAGCAGCTTTCCAGGGGCGAGGTACGAGCAGTACTTC; CDR3: CASSFPGARYEQYF; J: TRBJ2-7; V: TRBV7-9; D: .; size: many
DNA: TGTGCCAGCAGTTACGCAGGGGGGGGAGGTGAGCAGTTCTTC; CDR3: CASSYAGGGGEQFF; J: TRBJ2-1; V: TRBV6-6; D: .; size: few
DNA: TGTGCCAGCAGCGTAGGGGCGGTCGAAGAGACCCAGTACTTC; CDR3: CASSVGAVEETQYF; J: TRBJ2-5; V: TRBV9; D: .; size: .
DNA: TGTGCTAGTGGTTCGGGGGGAACAGCTAACACTGAAGCTTTCTTT; CDR3: CASGSGGTANTEAFF; J: TRBJ1-1; V: TRBV12-5; D: .; size: .
DNA: TGTGCCACCAGCAGTAAAGTTGGTTACACCGGGGAGCTGTTTTTT; CDR3: CATSSKVGYTGELFF; J: TRBJ2-2; V: TRBV15; D: .; size: .
DNA: TGTGCCAGCAGCCCCCTTAGCGGCGGGAGACTAGAGCAGTTCTTC; CDR3: CASSPLSGGRLEQFF; J: TRBJ2-1; V: TRBV6-1; D: TRBD2; size: many
DNA: TGTGCCAGCAGTGATCAGGGAGCGGGAGGGTCAGAGCAGTACTTC; CDR3: CASSDQGAGGSEQYF; J: TRBJ2-7; V: TRBV2; D: TRBD2; size: .
DNA: TGCAGTGCTAGAGGACGGCCCCGCACAGATACGCAGTATTTT; CDR3: CSARGRPRTDTQYF; J: TRBJ2-3; V: TRBV20-1; D: .; size: .
DNA: TGCAGCGTTGCGGGACAGGAGAACACTGAAGCTTTCTTT; CDR3: CSVAGQENTEAFF; J: TRBJ1-1; V: TRBV29-1; D: TRBD1; size: .
DNA: TGTGCCAGCAGCGCCCGGTGGGGCAGGAAGGGGATAGGCTACACCTTC; CDR3: CASSARWGRKGIGYTF; J: TRBJ1-2; V: TRBV21-1; D: .; size: few
DNA: TGTGCCAGCAGCTCGCTTTACGGGACTCTTAATGAAAAACTGTTTTTT; CDR3: CASSSLYGTLNEKLFF; J: TRBJ1-4; V: TRBV7-9; D: .; size: .
DNA: TGTGCCACGACGGGACCACACACCGGGGAGCTGTTTTTT; CDR3: CATTGPHTGELFF; J: TRBJ2-2; V: TRBV24-1; D: .; size: .
DNA: TGTGCCAGCAGTTTTAGCGGGGGCAGCACAGATACGCAGTATTTT; CDR3: CASSFSGGSTDTQYF; J: TRBJ2-3; V: TRBV7-9; D: TRBD2; size: .
DNA: TGCGCCAACAGCTTGGCGCCAGGGGAGGAAAAACTGTTTTTT; CDR3: CANSLAPGEEKLFF; J: TRBJ1-4; V: TRBV5-1; D: .; size: .
DNA: TGCAGCGTTGACGACAGGGGAAAACTGTTTTTT; CDR3: CSVDDRGKLFF; J: TRBJ1-4; V: TRBV29-1; D: TRBD1; size: few
DNA: TGTGCCAGCAGCCCCACCCCCTGGTACCGCAGCTCCTACGAGCAGTACTTC; CDR3: CASSPTPWYRSSYEQYF; J: TRBJ2-7; V: TRBV7-9; D: .; size: .